This is a list of T cell receptor beta chains from one sample in a study of sequential checkpoint blockade in melanoma. Here immunoSEQ multiplex PCR was the method, and the copy in TCRdb shows in-frame clones only, minus some. Of fewer than 6,500 clones in the sample, about half are singletons; the top ten hold about 48%. Sample: CD8+ T cells sorted from blood (inferred from file names), taken from a patient given nivolumab and ipilimumab in sequence. Receptors originate from a human donor with melanoma. Each CDR3 is given with its conserved first and last residue. Each record gives: J gene, clone size, V gene, D gene, CDR3 DNA, CDR3 protein. D genes are given only for firm matches. Clone size is given for some rows only: seen once, a few or many times, or a class if the clone is expanded.

J: TRBJ1-1; size: -; V: TRBV6-5; D: TRBD1; DNA: TGTGCCAGCAGTTACGGACAGGGGCAAACTGAAGCTTTCTTT; CDR3: CASSYGQGQTEAFF
J: TRBJ1-1; size: -; V: TRBV15; D: -; DNA: TGTGCCACCAGCAGAGAGTCCGGGGAAAACACTGAAGCTTTCTTT; CDR3: CATSRESGENTEAFF
J: TRBJ2-5; size: -; V: TRBV2; D: TRBD1; DNA: TGTGCCAGCAGTAATGACAGGGACCCTTGGAAGGAGCAGTACTTC; CDR3: CASSNDRDPWKEQYF
J: TRBJ2-1; size: once; V: TRBV4-2; D: -; DNA: TGTGCCAGCAGCCAAGGAGTTCCGAGCTCCTACAATGAGCAGTTCTTC; CDR3: CASSQGVPSSYNEQFF
J: TRBJ2-2; size: -; V: TRBV27; D: -; DNA: TGTGCCAGCAGACCTCAACAGGGTATCACCGGGGAGCTGTTTTTT; CDR3: CASRPQQGITGELFF
J: TRBJ1-3; size: few; V: TRBV4-3; D: -; DNA: TGCGCCAGCAGCCTTACAGGAGAGTCTGGAAACACCATATATTTT; CDR3: CASSLTGESGNTIYF
J: TRBJ2-1; size: large; V: TRBV4-2; D: TRBD2; DNA: TGTGCCAGCAGCCAAGAGCGCGGGAGGGGTGAGCAGTTCTTC; CDR3: CASSQERGRGEQFF
J: TRBJ1-3; size: few; V: TRBV23-1; D: TRBD1; DNA: TGCGCCAGCAGTCAGCCCCGAGGACAGGACTTCGGGGAGGTTTTT; CDR3: CASSQPRGQDFGEVF
J: TRBJ2-1; size: few; V: TRBV7-6; D: TRBD2; DNA: TGTGCCAGCAGCCGTGGGACTAGCGGGGATTACTACAATGAGCAGTTCTTC; CDR3: CASSRGTSGDYYNEQFF
J: TRBJ2-7; size: medium-sized; V: TRBV5-4; D: TRBD1; DNA: TGTGCCAGCAGCACGTGGGGACAGGGGGCGCGTTACGAGCAGTACTTC; CDR3: CASSTWGQGARYEQYF
J: TRBJ1-1; size: -; V: TRBV4-2; D: -; DNA: TGTGCCAGCAGCCAAGAGGTGAAGGGGCTTGGGCCTGAAGCTTTCTTT; CDR3: CASSQEVKGLGPEAFF
J: TRBJ2-3; size: few; V: TRBV19; D: TRBD2; DNA: TGTGCCAGTAGTCACCGACTAGCGGCAGATACGCAGTATTTT; CDR3: CASSHRLAADTQYF
J: TRBJ1-4; size: -; V: TRBV19; D: TRBD1; DNA: TGTGCCAGTAGTATTAATGCCGGGACAGGGCCTGAAAAACTGTTTTTT; CDR3: CASSINAGTGPEKLFF
J: TRBJ2-7; size: -; V: TRBV28; D: TRBD1; DNA: TGTGCCAGCACCATTAGGACAGGGTTACCCTACGAGCAGTACTTC; CDR3: CASTIRTGLPYEQYF
J: TRBJ2-3; size: -; V: TRBV11-3; D: -; DNA: TGTGCCAGCAGCTTAGGAGGCGATACGCAGTATTTT; CDR3: CASSLGGDTQYF
J: TRBJ2-7; size: -; V: TRBV6-5; D: -; DNA: TGTGCCAGCAGTTCCCTCAGTGAGCAGTACTTC; CDR3: CASSSLSEQYF
J: TRBJ2-7; size: -; V: TRBV28; D: TRBD1; DNA: TGTGCCAGCACCTCAGGGGGCTACGAGCAGTACTTC; CDR3: CASTSGGYEQYF
J: TRBJ2-7; size: few; V: TRBV28; D: -; DNA: TGTGCCAGCAGTTTAATTGGACTACGGAACGAGCAGTACTTC; CDR3: CASSLIGLRNEQYF
J: TRBJ2-7; size: -; V: TRBV7-3; D: -; DNA: TGCGCCAGCAGCCAAGAGCCAGGGGGGACCTACGAGCAGTACTTC; CDR3: CASSQEPGGTYEQYF
J: TRBJ2-7; size: -; V: TRBV28; D: TRBD2; DNA: TGTGCCAGCAGTTATCGGGAGGCACCAAGCTCCTACGAGCAGTACTTC; CDR3: CASSYREAPSSYEQYF
J: TRBJ2-7; size: few; V: TRBV10-3; D: TRBD1; DNA: TGTGCCATCAGTGCCACGGGACAGACCTACGAGCAGTACTTC; CDR3: CAISATGQTYEQYF
J: TRBJ2-2; size: -; V: TRBV7-7; D: TRBD2; DNA: TGTGCCAGCAGCTTATCCATAGCGGGGACGAACACCGGGGAGCTGTTTTTT; CDR3: CASSLSIAGTNTGELFF
J: TRBJ1-1; size: few; V: TRBV7-9; D: -; DNA: TGTGCCAGCGTCCTCCCTGGGAGGGCGAACACTGAAGCTTTCTTT; CDR3: CASVLPGRANTEAFF
J: TRBJ2-1; size: once; V: TRBV6-4; D: TRBD2; DNA: TGTGCCAGCAGTGACTCTACGGGGGGAGCGGGTGAGCAGTTCTTC; CDR3: CASSDSTGGAGEQFF
J: TRBJ1-6; size: few; V: TRBV28; D: TRBD1; DNA: TGTGCCAGCCACTTTCGGGACAGTTATAATTCACCCCTCCACTTT; CDR3: CASHFRDSYNSPLHF
J: TRBJ1-1; size: few; V: TRBV7-3; D: TRBD1; DNA: TGTGCCAGCAGCCGGGGACAGGGTCGGGCTGAAGCTTTCTTT; CDR3: CASSRGQGRAEAFF
J: TRBJ2-3; size: -; V: TRBV12-5; D: TRBD2; DNA: TGTGCTAGTGGTTTGGAGGCGGCTAGCGGGAGGGGTGGGTTTGATGGCACAGATACGCAGTATTTT; CDR3: CASGLEAASGRGGFDGTDTQYF
J: TRBJ1-4; size: -; V: TRBV15; D: -; DNA: TGTGCCACCAGCAACGCGCTCTCACCTAATGAAAAACTGTTTTTT; CDR3: CATSNALSPNEKLFF
J: TRBJ2-5; size: few; V: TRBV7-3; D: -; DNA: TGTGCCAGCAGCACCGCCGGGACCCAGTACTTC; CDR3: CASSTAGTQYF
J: TRBJ2-7; size: -; V: TRBV7-6; D: -; DNA: TGTGCCAGCAGCTTAGGTGGGAGCGAGCAGTACTTC; CDR3: CASSLGGSEQYF
J: TRBJ2-7; size: -; V: TRBV9; D: -; DNA: TGTGCCAGCAGCGTAGCGGCAGGCCCCGAGCAGTACTTC; CDR3: CASSVAAGPEQYF
J: TRBJ2-7; size: -; V: TRBV9; D: TRBD2; DNA: TGTGCCAGCAGCACCTCTAGACTAGCGGGGGTGAACGAGCAGTACTTC; CDR3: CASSTSRLAGVNEQYF
J: TRBJ2-7; size: few; V: TRBV21-1; D: -; DNA: TGTGCCAGCAGGGGGAGACTAGCTACACGTGTAGACGAGCAGTACTTC; CDR3: CASRGRLATRVDEQYF
J: TRBJ2-1; size: -; V: TRBV27; D: -; DNA: TGTGCCAGCAGTTTATGGGGGCAATACAATGAGCAGTTCTTC; CDR3: CASSLWGQYNEQFF
J: TRBJ1-4; size: few; V: TRBV4-2; D: TRBD1; DNA: TGTGCCAGCAGCCCCGGACAGGGGGATACGGAAAAACTGTTTTTT; CDR3: CASSPGQGDTEKLFF
J: TRBJ1-6; size: few; V: TRBV21-1; D: -; DNA: TGTGCCAGCAGTGCCTCCCTAGCTCACATACATCATAATTCACCCCTCCACTTT; CDR3: CASSASLAHIHHNSPLHF
J: TRBJ1-4; size: -; V: TRBV4-3; D: TRBD1; DNA: TGCGCCAGCAGCCCCCGGGACAGGGGGGCAACTAATGAAAAACTGTTTTTT; CDR3: CASSPRDRGATNEKLFF
J: TRBJ1-2; size: -; V: TRBV29-1; D: -; DNA: TGCAGCGTTGAAAGTGGGGACAATTATGGCTACACCTTC; CDR3: CSVESGDNYGYTF
J: TRBJ2-1; size: -; V: TRBV15; D: TRBD2; DNA: TGTGCCACCAGCACAGTCCCCTTGGCGGGGGGGCCGGATGAGCAGTTCTTC; CDR3: CATSTVPLAGGPDEQFF
J: TRBJ2-7; size: once; V: TRBV7-6; D: -; DNA: TGTGCCAGCAGCCCGGGTCCGACCTACGAGCAGTACTTC; CDR3: CASSPGPTYEQYF
J: TRBJ2-3; size: -; V: TRBV28; D: -; DNA: TGTGCCAGCAGCCCCGGTAGCACAGATACGCAGTATTTT; CDR3: CASSPGSTDTQYF
J: TRBJ2-7; size: few; V: TRBV7-6; D: -; DNA: TGTGCCAGCAGCTTAAAACAGCACAACGAGCAGTACTTC; CDR3: CASSLKQHNEQYF
J: TRBJ2-7; size: medium-sized; V: TRBV21-1; D: -; DNA: TGTGCCAGCAGCAAACCGGGAAGGACCTGTTCCTACGAGCAGTACTTC; CDR3: CASSKPGRTCSYEQYF
J: TRBJ2-7; size: few; V: TRBV7-9; D: TRBD1; DNA: TGTGCCAGCAGCTTCCGGGACAGGGGGGACTACGAGCAGTACTTC; CDR3: CASSFRDRGDYEQYF
J: TRBJ2-3; size: -; V: TRBV6-6; D: TRBD2; DNA: TGTGCCAGCAGCCCGGGACTAGGGACGGATACGCAGTATTTT; CDR3: CASSPGLGTDTQYF
J: TRBJ1-2; size: -; V: TRBV6-1; D: -; DNA: TGTGCCAGCAGTGAAGCTGTGGAGGGCCGCGGCTACACCTTC; CDR3: CASSEAVEGRGYTF
J: TRBJ2-1; size: few; V: TRBV5-8; D: -; DNA: TGTGCCAGCAGCTTGGACAGGGCCTCCTACAATGAGCAGTTCTTC; CDR3: CASSLDRASYNEQFF
J: TRBJ2-2; size: few; V: TRBV30; D: TRBD2; DNA: TGTGCCTGGACTCTCGGGGGGGCAAACACCGGGGAGCTGTTTTTT; CDR3: CAWTLGGANTGELFF
J: TRBJ2-2; size: -; V: TRBV25-1; D: TRBD1; DNA: TGTGCCAGCGCGACAGGGGCCACCGGGGAGCTGTTTTTT; CDR3: CASATGATGELFF
J: TRBJ2-3; size: few; V: TRBV6-5; D: TRBD1; DNA: TGTGCCAGTGGCGGACAGGGGGCAACAGATACGCAGTATTTT; CDR3: CASGGQGATDTQYF
J: TRBJ2-7; size: medium-sized; V: TRBV14; D: TRBD2; DNA: TGTGCCAGCCAATTAGCGGGAGGTATTTACGAGCAGTACTTC; CDR3: CASQLAGGIYEQYF
J: TRBJ2-2; size: few; V: TRBV6-5; D: TRBD2; DNA: TGTGCCAGCAGTTACTCGGGAGGGGACAACACCGGGGAGCTGTTTTTT; CDR3: CASSYSGGDNTGELFF
J: TRBJ2-3; size: -; V: TRBV7-8; D: TRBD2; DNA: TGTGCCAGCAGCCCGAGCGGGGGGATCACAGATACGCAGTATTTT; CDR3: CASSPSGGITDTQYF
J: TRBJ1-6; size: few; V: TRBV2; D: -; DNA: TGTGCCAGCAGTGAAGACGGGTCGAATTCACCCCTCCACTTT; CDR3: CASSEDGSNSPLHF
J: TRBJ2-1; size: medium-sized; V: TRBV7-8; D: -; DNA: TGTGCCAGCAGCCTAAACAATGAGCAGTTCTTC; CDR3: CASSLNNEQFF
J: TRBJ2-7; size: few; V: TRBV27; D: -; DNA: TGTGCCAGCAGTTTTTCCGGGAGAACCTACGAGCAGTACTTC; CDR3: CASSFSGRTYEQYF